This entry lists 5 T cell receptor beta chains sequenced from one sample in a study of cytomegalovirus exposure and HLA in healthy donors. The PCR employed 60 Vbeta primers together with 13 Jbeta primers. Generated by immunoSEQ multiplex PCR, the TCRdb table keeps only in-frame clones and is missing some. The repertoire consists of 150,000 to 250,000 clones, with roughly 72% occurring once and the leading ten covering approximately 2.1%. Sample: PBMCs. The receptor source for this set is a young man in good health and CMV-seronegative.

V usage is TRBV5-1 and J usage is TRBJ2-3, with D possibly matching TRBD2 (6 bases). The germline V gene encodes CDR1 SGHRS and CDR2 YFSETQ. This CDR3 has 14 residues. Trimming left V 6 bases short and J 1 base short, with 12 bases between. This CDR3 is CASTLGGGTDTQYF. In DNA form, the CDR3 reads TGCGCCAGCACCCTCGGAGGGGGCACAGATACGCAGTATTTT.

The genes are TRBV11-2 and TRBJ2-1, with D maybe TRBD2 (5 bases). Trimming removed 5 bases at V and 5 bases at J, with 13 bases between. The CDR3 contains 14 residues. CDR1 SGHAT and CDR2 FQNNGV come from the germline V gene. CDR3 sequence: CASSTPAGNNEQFF. The CDR3 bases are TGTGCCAGCAGCACCCCGGCGGGTAACAATGAGCAGTTCTTC. The full variable domain, with the rest looked up from reference TRBV11-2 and TRBJ2-1, is EAGVAQSPRYKIIEKRQSVAFWCNPISGHATLYWYQQILGQGPKLLIQFQNNGVVDDSQLPKDRFSAERLKGVDSTLKIQPAKLEDSAVYLCASSTPAGNNEQFFGPGTRLTVL.

The chain combines TRBV11-3 with TRBJ2-1, with a possible D match to TRBD2 (6 bases). Germline-derived CDR1 and CDR2 are SGHNT and YENEEA. V dropped 5 bases and J dropped 5 bases, with 19 bases sitting between them. CDR3 length: 16 residues. CDR3 sequence reads: CASSHPSSEQNNEQFF. CDR3 DNA sequence: TGTGCCAGCAGCCATCCCTCTAGCGAGCAAAACAATGAGCAGTTCTTC. Based on the CDR3 plus reference TRBV11-3 and TRBJ2-1, the full variable domain is EAGVVQSPRYKIIEKKQPVAFWCNPISGHNTLYWYLQNLGQGPELLIRYENEEAVDDSQLPKDRFSAERLKGVDSTLKIQPAELGDSAVYLCASSHPSSEQNNEQFFGPGTRLTVL.

The chain joins TRBV18 to TRBJ2-7; 8 bases line up with TRBD1. Germline assignment: CDR1 KGHSH and CDR2 LQKENI. The CDR3 covers 15 residues. V lost 2 bases to trimming and J lost 2 bases; unmatched junction nucleotides: 5. CDR3 DNA: TGTGCCAGCTCACCAGCGAGACAGGGGACCTACGAGCAGTACTTC. Translating it yields CASSPARQGTYEQYF.

The chain links TRBV10-1 to TRBJ2-7; TRBD2 matches 7 bases. Germline CDR1 WNHNN, CDR2 SYGVQD (reference sequence). The CDR3 spans 13 residues. Trimming took 6 bases from V and 4 from J; bases not matched to a gene: 6. The CDR3 spells CASRLASGYEQYF. The DNA of the CDR3 is TGCGCCAGCAGGTTGGCTAGCGGTTACGAGCAGTACTTC.